The 22 T cell receptor beta chains below all came from one sample that was sequenced in a study of shared clonotypes between healthy human individuals. TCRdb keeps only in-frame clones here, not all; method: immunoSEQ multiplex PCR. This table has about 1.1 million clones, around 78% appearing once. Sequenced material: memory CD4+ T cells from PBMCs. This sample's subset: CD45RA-negative fraction. Source of these receptors: a man in his late teens or twenties in good health. Some clones in this sample may be carry-over from other donors' samples.

The V call is TRBV7-9, the J call TRBJ2-7; 7 bases fit TRBD2. Germline CDR1 and CDR2: SEHNR and FQNEAQ (reference sequence). This CDR3 is built from 14 residues. V dropped 3 bases and J dropped 6; count of bases not matched to a gene: 8. The CDR3 nucleotides read TGTGCCAGCAGCTTTTCGGGGGGTCTGGGCGAGCAGTACTTC. Protein: CASSFSGGLGEQYF.

The V gene is TRBV15, the J gene TRBJ2-7; 10 bases match TRBD1. Germline V lookup: CDR1 LNHNV, CDR2 YYDKDF (reference sequence). The CDR3 has 15 residues. Trimming removed 1 base from V and 3 bases from J; junction bases left unmatched: 3. The CDR3 is CATSRGTGGNYEQYF. DNA for the CDR3: TGTGCCACCAGCAGAGGGACAGGGGGTAACTACGAGCAGTACTTC.

The V gene is TRBV9, the J gene TRBJ2-3; 8 nucleotides align to TRBD2. Germline V lookup: CDR1 SGDLS, CDR2 YYNGEE. The CDR3 spans 14 residues. V was clipped by 4 bases and J by 3 bases; unmatched bases: 4. Here the CDR3 DNA reads TGTGCCAGCAGCACTGGGACTAGGACAGATACGCAGTATTTT. Translated, it gives CASSTGTRTDTQYF.

The chain links TRBV18 to TRBJ2-7; TRBD2 matches at 7 bases. Germline trimming cut 3 bases from V and 7 bases from J; bases unmatched to any gene: 9. The germline CDR1 and CDR2 sequences are KGHSH and LQKENI. This CDR3 has 14 residues. CDR3 sequence reads: CASSPGAGAREQYF. The CDR3 nucleotides are TGTGCCAGCTCACCTGGGGCGGGAGCTAGAGAGCAGTACTTC.

The V and J genes are TRBV6-1 and TRBJ2-7, with 9 bases lining up with TRBD1. V gave up 4 bases and J gave up 6 bases; unmatched junction bases: 7. Germline V lookup: CDR1 MNHNS, CDR2 SASEGT. This CDR3 is built from 14 residues. The DNA of the CDR3 is TGTGCCAGCAGTGTTTATGTGACAGGGGGCGAGCAGTACTTC. It is translated as CASSVYVTGGEQYF.

This chain joins TRBV7-9 and TRBJ2-7; 10 bases agree with TRBD2. The germline V gene encodes CDR1 SEHNR and CDR2 FQNEAQ (reference sequence). V lost 1 base, J lost 2 bases, and 8 bases stayed unmatched. This CDR3 contains 17 residues. This CDR3 is CASSLGGTSVDPYEQYF. CDR3 sequence (DNA): TGTGCCAGCAGCTTAGGCGGGACTAGCGTTGATCCCTACGAGCAGTACTTC.

The chain has TRBV5-6 and TRBJ2-5, with 8 bases identical to TRBD1. Looked up from germline, CDR1 is SGHDT and CDR2 is YYEEEE. CDR3 length equals 13 residues. The V gene end was trimmed by 4 bases and the J gene end by 4 bases; junction bases not matched to a gene: 3. In DNA form, the CDR3 reads TGTGCCAGCAGCCAGGGGGCCCCAGAGACCCAGTACTTC. Protein product: CASSQGAPETQYF.

This sequence joins TRBV28 and TRBJ2-7, with 9 bases lining up with TRBD1. This CDR3 has 14 residues. Trimming cost V 7 bases and J 9 bases; bases outside gene matches: 13. Germline V gives CDR1 MDHEN, CDR2 SYDVKM. As DNA, the CDR3 is TGTGCCAGCACCCCGGGACAGGGTCTACGAGGGCAGTACTTC. Translating it yields CASTPGQGLRGQYF.

CDR3 nucleotides: TGCAGCGTGATGGGGACTAGCGGGGTAGAAGATACGCAGTATTTT. It translates to CSVMGTSGVEDTQYF. This chain uses TRBV29-1 with TRBJ2-3; 13 nucleotides match TRBD2. After removal of 6 bases from V and 5 bases from J, the junction contained 8 bases not matched to a gene. Germline V gives CDR1 SQVTM, CDR2 ANQGSEA. This CDR3 contains 15 residues.

For this clone: Within the sample, other DNA sequences also encode this same CDR3. This chain connects TRBV11-2 to TRBJ2-1; D gene uncertain. Trimming took off 5 bases at V and 0 bases at J, with 8 bases between the two ends. The CDR3 spans 14 residues. The germline V gene has CDR1 SGHAT and CDR2 FQNNGV. This chain's CDR3 is CASSRGSSYNEQFF. DNA of the CDR3: TGTGCCAGCAGCCGCGGTAGCTCCTACAATGAGCAGTTCTTC.

This clone was seen a handful of times. V is TRBV2 and J is TRBJ2-7; a possible D gene is TRBD2 (5 bases). The CDR3 spans 13 residues. Germline values: CDR1 SNHLY, CDR2 FYNNEI. The germline V and J ends were trimmed by 2 bases and 0 bases, with 5 bases remaining between them. The CDR3 is CASSERGSYEQYF. The CDR3 nucleotides read TGTGCCAGCAGTGAACGGGGCTCCTACGAGCAGTACTTC.

This clone was observed a single time. The rearrangement uses TRBV6-5 and TRBJ2-1, with D possibly TRBD2 on 7 matching bases. V lost 7 bases and J lost 5, with 18 bases in between. Per the germline V gene, CDR1 is MNHEY and CDR2 is SVGAGI. The CDR3 runs 15 residues. The CDR3 nucleotides read TGTGCCAGCACCAACGGTGGGGGGGGCAACAATGAGCAGTTCTTC. It specifies CASTNGGGGNNEQFF.

As DNA, the CDR3 is TGTGCCAGCAGGGGGGGACTAGCGGGAGAAGAGACCCAGTACTTC. It encodes CASRGGLAGEETQYF. V usage is TRBV2 and J usage is TRBJ2-5; 14 positions agree with TRBD2. The germline CDR1 and CDR2 sequences are SNHLY and FYNNEI. V was clipped by 6 bases and J by 3 bases; unmatched bases: 3. This CDR3 has 15 amino acids.

On this clone: The same CDR3 arises from other DNA sequences in this sample as well. CDR3 nucleotide sequence: TGTGCCAGCAGTAAGGACAGCGACTATGGCTACACCTTC. Its protein is CASSKDSDYGYTF. The chain joins TRBV6-5 to TRBJ1-2; D perhaps matches TRBD1 (6 bases). From germline, CDR1 is MNHEY and CDR2 SVGAGI. The CDR3 length is 13 residues. V was shortened by 5 bases and J by 3 bases, with 10 bases between the two germline ends.

The chain has TRBV30 and TRBJ1-2, with 7 bases aligning to TRBD1. Trimming cost V 2 bases and J 4 bases; bases outside gene matches: 7. The germline CDR1 and CDR2 sequences are GTSNPN and SVGIG (reference sequence). The CDR3 is made up of 14 amino acids. CDR3 DNA: TGTGCCTGGAGTCTCGGGACAGACGTCTATGGCTACACCTTC. Translating gives CAWSLGTDVYGYTF.

This chain joins TRBV28 and TRBJ2-1; 9 bases fit TRBD2. The CDR3 is 15 amino acids. Trimming at V came to 5 bases and at J to 9 bases, leaving 11 bases not matched to a gene. Per germline, CDR1 MDHEN and CDR2 SYDVKM. For the CDR3, the DNA is TGTGCCAGCAGTCTCGGCGGGAGGGCCGTCGGTGAGCAGTTCTTC. Translation gives CASSLGGRAVGEQFF.

The sample holds many counts of this clone. Germline and junction disagree at one end, which may indicate a read error. The rearrangement joins TRBV27 to TRBJ2-7; 7 bases are shared with TRBD2. Germline lookup yields CDR1 MNHEY and CDR2 SMNVEV (reference sequence). CDR3 length: 13 residues. The CDR3: CASSSPLRLAMHF. CDR3 in DNA: TGTGCCAGCAGTTCCCCCCTAAGACTAGCAATGCACTTC.

This clone was picked up a small number of times. The CDR3 region has the DNA TGTGCCAGCTCACAAGGACTAGCGGGATTCGGGCAGTACTTC. It specifies CASSQGLAGFGQYF. The J gene is TRBJ2-7, the V gene TRBV18, with 12 positions matching TRBD2. J was trimmed by 9 bases and V by 4 bases; bases with no gene match: 7. The CDR3 has 14 residues. Germline V CDR1 and CDR2: KGHSH, LQKENI.

The rearrangement links TRBV6-5 to TRBJ1-4; D not resolved. Per the germline V gene, CDR1 is MNHEY and CDR2 is SVGAGI. This CDR3 has 13 residues. Trimming shortened V by 6 bases and J by 7 bases, and 12 bases separated the two germline ends. CDR3 loop: CASSRPNSEKLFF. In nucleotides, the CDR3 is TGTGCCAGCAGCCGTCCCAATTCTGAAAAACTGTTTTTT.

The chain couples TRBV7-2 to TRBJ2-7; 7 nucleotides line up with TRBD1. The ends lost 5 bases at V and 2 bases at J; junction bases unmatched: 6. The germline V gene encodes CDR1 SGHTA and CDR2 FQGNSA. This CDR3 is 14 amino acids long. CDR3 loop: CASSPGGRPYEQYF. The CDR3 DNA reads TGTGCCAGCAGCCCAGGGGGTAGGCCCTACGAGCAGTACTTC. Using reference TRBV7-2 and TRBJ2-7 for the parts outside the CDR3, the full variable domain is GAGVSQSPSNKVTEKGKDVELRCDPISGHTALYWYRQSLGQGLEFLIYFQGNSAPDKSGLPSDRFSAERTGGSVSTLTIQRTQQEDSAVYLCASSPGGRPYEQYFGPGTRLTVT.

The chain's CDR3 is CASSLTETQYF. The CDR3 DNA is TGTGCCAGCAGCTTGACGGAGACCCAGTACTTC. This chain uses TRBV5-8 with TRBJ2-5; D gene ambiguous. V gave up 1 base and J gave up 5 bases, with 3 bases separating them. CDR3 length: 11 amino acids. The germline V gene encodes CDR1 SGHTS and CDR2 YDEGEE.

The chain employs TRBV5-1 and TRBJ2-3; D may be TRBD2 (5 bases). There are 17 residues in the CDR3. CDR1 is SGHRS, CDR2 YFSETQ, per germline. V dropped 4 bases and J dropped 4 bases, with 22 bases sitting between them. The CDR3 coding sequence is TGCGCCAGCAGCCGCGCGGGCCTAGCCGGAGGCGCAGATACGCAGTATTTT. Its protein is CASSRAGLAGGADTQYF.